This is a list of T cell receptor beta chains from one sample in a study of blood T cell repertoires in COVID-19. Sequenced by immunoSEQ multiplex PCR; TCRdb stores in-frame clones only, minus some. This table has a few hundred thousand clones, roughly 87% appearing once. Specimen: PBMCs or T cells enriched from blood (not recorded which). These receptors all stem from a woman in her 30s who had recovered from COVID-19. Each CDR3 is given with its conserved first and last residue. Each record gives: CDR3 DNA, CDR3 protein, clone size, D gene, J gene, V gene. A D gene is named only where the DNA matches it firmly. Expanded clones are given a class, and other clones once, few, many or no size at all.

TGTGCCAGCAGGGGGACAGGGGGTGGAAACACCATATATTTT | CASRGTGGGNTIYF | - | TRBD1 | TRBJ1-3 | TRBV6-5
TGTGCCATCAGGCCCAGGACCGGGGAGCTGTTTTTT | CAIRPRTGELFF | - | - | TRBJ2-2 | TRBV10-3
TGTGCCAGCAGTAGACAGGGACCTAACTATGGCTACACCTTC | CASSRQGPNYGYTF | - | TRBD1 | TRBJ1-2 | TRBV6-5
TGCGCCAGCAGCTTGTCCGGGGGTGGCGGCTACACCTTC | CASSLSGGGGYTF | - | - | TRBJ1-2 | TRBV5-1
TGTGCCAGCACGGCGGACCAAGAGACCCAGTACTTC | CASTADQETQYF | - | - | TRBJ2-5 | TRBV2
TGTGCCAGCAGGCCGGGACAGGGCATCCCCTATGGCTACACCTTC | CASRPGQGIPYGYTF | few | TRBD1 | TRBJ1-2 | TRBV5-6
TGTGCCAGCAGCCAAGACCGCTACGAGCAGTACTTC | CASSQDRYEQYF | few | - | TRBJ2-7 | TRBV3-1/TRBV3-2
TGTGCTAGCAGCTTAGCAGGGGGCGGCAGAAACGAGCAGTACTTC | CASSLAGGGRNEQYF | - | TRBD1 | TRBJ2-7 | TRBV7-7
TGTGCCAGCAGTTTATCGGGGGCGGGGGCTGGCTACACCTTC | CASSLSGAGAGYTF | few | - | TRBJ1-2 | TRBV27
TGTGCCAGCAGCTTAAGTGGAGGACAGGCCTACGAGCAGTACTTC | CASSLSGGQAYEQYF | - | TRBD1 | TRBJ2-7 | TRBV7-9
TGTGCCAGCAGCCGGTCGGGGGGCAATCAGCCCCAGCATTTT | CASSRSGGNQPQHF | - | - | TRBJ1-5 | TRBV3-1/TRBV3-2
TGTGCCAGCAGCCCCCTAGCGGGGGGCGACACCGGGGAGCTGTTTTTT | CASSPLAGGDTGELFF | - | TRBD2 | TRBJ2-2 | TRBV7-9
TGTGCCAGCAGCGTAGAGGTTCGGACTAGCGGATACAATGAGCAGTTCTTC | CASSVEVRTSGYNEQFF | once | TRBD2 | TRBJ2-1 | TRBV9
TGTGCCAGCAGCCTTAACGGGGGCTCTGGGGCCAACGTCCTGACTTTC | CASSLNGGSGANVLTF | - | - | TRBJ2-6 | TRBV7-3
TGTGCCAGCAGCGTAGGGTGGCCTAGCGGGCAAGAGACCCAGTACTTC | CASSVGWPSGQETQYF | - | TRBD2 | TRBJ2-5 | TRBV9
TGTGCCAGCAGTTACTCGGGGGGGAGGAAGACTGAAGCTTTCTTT | CASSYSGGRKTEAFF | - | - | TRBJ1-1 | TRBV6-5
TGTGCCAGCAGTCCTGTAGGGACAGGGGGCTACAATGAGCAGTTCTTC | CASSPVGTGGYNEQFF | once | TRBD1 | TRBJ2-1 | TRBV25-1
TGTGCCAGCAGCCCCTGGGACAGCCCGTATGGCTACACCTTC | CASSPWDSPYGYTF | - | TRBD1 | TRBJ1-2 | TRBV7-9
TGTGCCAGTAGCGGGACAGGCAGGACTGAAGCTTTCTTT | CASSGTGRTEAFF | - | TRBD1 | TRBJ1-1 | TRBV19
TGTGCCTGGAGTCCCGGGACACCAGAGGGGTATGGCTACACCTTC | CAWSPGTPEGYGYTF | - | - | TRBJ1-2 | TRBV30
TGTGCCTGGAGTGCACGACAGGCTAACTATGGCTACACCTTC | CAWSARQANYGYTF | - | - | TRBJ1-2 | TRBV30
TGTGCCAGCAGCACGGGACACTCAGACAACTGCGAGCAGTACTTC | CASSTGHSDNCEQYF | - | - | TRBJ2-7 | TRBV21-1
TGTGCCAGCAGCAACCGACAGGGGGGGATGAACACTGAAGCTTTCTTT | CASSNRQGGMNTEAFF | - | TRBD1 | TRBJ1-1 | TRBV9
TGTGCCAGCAGCCCATCGGGACTAGCGGGGCTTAATGAGCAGTTCTTC | CASSPSGLAGLNEQFF | - | TRBD2 | TRBJ2-1 | TRBV3-1/TRBV3-2
TGCGCCAGCTCCACCGCTGACCTGACAGGGAACACTGAAGCTTTCTTT | CASSTADLTGNTEAFF | - | - | TRBJ1-1 | TRBV5-1
TGTGCCAGCAGTTTACAGAGGAACACTGAAGCTTTCTTT | CASSLQRNTEAFF | - | - | TRBJ1-1 | TRBV6-5
TGTGCCAGCAGCCAGGGCCCCGTTTGGGGGGGGAACACCGGGGAGCTGTTTTTT | CASSQGPVWGGNTGELFF | - | TRBD2 | TRBJ2-2 | TRBV3-1/TRBV3-2
TGTGCCAGCAGCCGAGGGACAGGGGGCGCCTTAAACTATGGCTACACCTTC | CASSRGTGGALNYGYTF | - | TRBD1 | TRBJ1-2 | TRBV7-9
TGTGCCAGCAACACAGGGGGATACACTGAAGCTTTCTTT | CASNTGGYTEAFF | - | TRBD1 | TRBJ1-1 | TRBV3-1/TRBV3-2
TGTGCCAGCAGTGAAGCGCTTCGGGAGAGCTACACCTTC | CASSEALRESYTF | - | - | TRBJ1-2 | TRBV6-1
TGTGCCAGCAGTGAACGCAGACAAGATGGCTACACCTTC | CASSERRQDGYTF | - | - | TRBJ1-2 | TRBV2
TGTGCCAGCTCTTCGACAGCCAACACTGAAGCTTTCTTT | CASSSTANTEAFF | once | - | TRBJ1-1 | TRBV18
TGTGCCAGCAGCTTATTGCCGGTGAGCTCCTACAATGAGCAGTTCTTC | CASSLLPVSSYNEQFF | - | - | TRBJ2-1 | TRBV7-3
TGTGCCAGCTCACCAGGACAAGACAGATCTGGAAACACCATATATTTT | CASSPGQDRSGNTIYF | - | - | TRBJ1-3 | TRBV18
TGTGCCAGTAGTATTTGGGGACAGGGGGCTCGGAATCAGCCCCAGCATTTT | CASSIWGQGARNQPQHF | - | TRBD1 | TRBJ1-5 | TRBV19
TGTGCCAGCAGCGCGACAGGCTATAACTATGGCTACACCTTC | CASSATGYNYGYTF | - | - | TRBJ1-2 | TRBV9
TGTGCCAGCAGCACCAGGGGGAACACTGAAGCTTTCTTT | CASSTRGNTEAFF | - | - | TRBJ1-1 | TRBV7-9
TGTGCCAGCAGCTTGGAACGGACAGCAGGGAATTCACCCCTCCACTTT | CASSLERTAGNSPLHF | - | - | TRBJ1-6 | TRBV5-5
TGTGCCAGCAGCCGCAGAGGCTTCTCCTACAATGAGCAGTTCTTC | CASSRRGFSYNEQFF | - | - | TRBJ2-1 | TRBV6-2/TRBV6-3